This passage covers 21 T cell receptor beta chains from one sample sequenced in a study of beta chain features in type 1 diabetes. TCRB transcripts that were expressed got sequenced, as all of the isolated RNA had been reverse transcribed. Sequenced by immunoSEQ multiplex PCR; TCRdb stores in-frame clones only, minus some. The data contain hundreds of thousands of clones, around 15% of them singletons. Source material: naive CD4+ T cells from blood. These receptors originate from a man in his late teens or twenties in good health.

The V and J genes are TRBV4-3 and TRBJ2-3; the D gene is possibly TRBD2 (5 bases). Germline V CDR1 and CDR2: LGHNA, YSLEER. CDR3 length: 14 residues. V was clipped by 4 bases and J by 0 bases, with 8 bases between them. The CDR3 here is CASSREGSTDTQYF. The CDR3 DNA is TGCGCCAGCAGCCGTGAGGGTAGCACAGATACGCAGTATTTT.

Here the CDR3 DNA reads TGCAGCGAACTCCAAGGGGAGGGCTACACCTTC. As protein: CSELQGEGYTF. The chain carries TRBV29-1 and TRBJ1-2; a possible D gene is TRBD1 (5 bases). The V end lost 7 bases, the J end lost 8 bases, and 14 bases lay between the germline ends. Germline V gene data show CDR1 as SQVTM and CDR2 as ANQGSEA. The CDR3 loop spans 11 amino acids.

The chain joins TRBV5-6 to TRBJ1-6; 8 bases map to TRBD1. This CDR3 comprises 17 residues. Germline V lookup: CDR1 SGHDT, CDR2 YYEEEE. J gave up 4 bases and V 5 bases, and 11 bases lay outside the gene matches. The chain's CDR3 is CASRTGTGTHYNSPLHF. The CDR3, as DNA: TGTGCCAGCAGAACCGGGACAGGAACCCATTATAATTCACCCCTCCACTTT.

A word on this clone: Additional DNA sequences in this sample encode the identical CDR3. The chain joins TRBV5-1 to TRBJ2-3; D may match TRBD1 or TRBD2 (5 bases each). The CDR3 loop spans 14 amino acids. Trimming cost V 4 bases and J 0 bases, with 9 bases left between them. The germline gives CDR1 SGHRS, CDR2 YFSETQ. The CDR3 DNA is TGCGCCAGCAGCCTGGGGGACAGCACAGATACGCAGTATTTT. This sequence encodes CASSLGDSTDTQYF.

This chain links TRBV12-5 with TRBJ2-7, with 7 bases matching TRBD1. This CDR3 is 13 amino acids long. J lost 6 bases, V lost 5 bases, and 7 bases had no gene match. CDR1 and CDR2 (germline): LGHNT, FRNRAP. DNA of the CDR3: TGTGCTAGTGGTACAGGGGTTTTTTCCGAGCAGTACTTC. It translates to CASGTGVFSEQYF.

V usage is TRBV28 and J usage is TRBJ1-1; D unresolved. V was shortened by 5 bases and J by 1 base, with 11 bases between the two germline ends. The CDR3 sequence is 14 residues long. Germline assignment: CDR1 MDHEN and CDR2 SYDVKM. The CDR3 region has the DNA TGTGCCAGCAGTCCCTGGGATACGAACACTGAAGCTTTCTTT. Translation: CASSPWDTNTEAFF.

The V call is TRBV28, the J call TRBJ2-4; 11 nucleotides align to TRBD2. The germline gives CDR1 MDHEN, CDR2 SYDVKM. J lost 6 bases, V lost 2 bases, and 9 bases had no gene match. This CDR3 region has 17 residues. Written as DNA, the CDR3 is TGTGCCAGCAGTTTAGAGGGAGTGGGACTAGCGGTAAACATTCAGTACTTC. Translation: CASSLEGVGLAVNIQYF. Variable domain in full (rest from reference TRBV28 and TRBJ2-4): DVKVTQSSRYLVKRTGEKVFLECVQDMDHENMFWYRQDPGLGLRLIYFSYDVKMKEKGDIPEGYSVSREKKERFSLILESASTNQTSMYLCASSLEGVGLAVNIQYFGAGTRLSVL.

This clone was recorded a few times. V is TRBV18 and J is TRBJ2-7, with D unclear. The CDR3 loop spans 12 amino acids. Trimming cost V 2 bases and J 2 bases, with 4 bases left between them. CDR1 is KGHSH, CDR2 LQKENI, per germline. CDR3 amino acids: CASSPSTYEQYF. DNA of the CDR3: TGTGCCAGCTCACCATCGACCTACGAGCAGTACTTC. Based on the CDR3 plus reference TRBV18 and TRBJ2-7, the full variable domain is NAGVMQNPRHLVRRRGQEARLRCSPMKGHSHVYWYRQLPEEGLKFMVYLQKENIIDESGMPKERFSAEFPKEGPSILRIQQVVRGDSAAYFCASSPSTYEQYFGPGTRLTVT.

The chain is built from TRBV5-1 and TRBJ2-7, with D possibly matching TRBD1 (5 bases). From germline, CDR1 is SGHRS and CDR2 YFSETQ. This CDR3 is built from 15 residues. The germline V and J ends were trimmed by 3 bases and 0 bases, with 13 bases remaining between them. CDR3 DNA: TGCGCCAGCAGCTCTCGGACAAGCAGCTCCTACGAGCAGTACTTC. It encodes CASSSRTSSSYEQYF.

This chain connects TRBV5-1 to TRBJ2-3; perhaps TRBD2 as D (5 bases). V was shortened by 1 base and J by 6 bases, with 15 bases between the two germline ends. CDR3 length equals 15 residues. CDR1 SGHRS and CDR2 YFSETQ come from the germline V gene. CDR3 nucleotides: TGCGCCAGCAGCTTGTCGGACTTCGTGTCGGATACGCAGTATTTT. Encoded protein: CASSLSDFVSDTQYF.

CDR3: CASSYSINTEAFF. In DNA, the CDR3 is TGTGCCAGCAGTTACTCGATTAACACTGAAGCTTTCTTT. V usage is TRBV6-5 and J usage is TRBJ1-1; D is undetermined. The CDR3 extends over 13 amino acids. The V end lost 0 bases, the J end lost 2 bases, and 4 bases lay between the germline ends. Germline CDR1 reads MNHEY; CDR2 reads SVGAGI.

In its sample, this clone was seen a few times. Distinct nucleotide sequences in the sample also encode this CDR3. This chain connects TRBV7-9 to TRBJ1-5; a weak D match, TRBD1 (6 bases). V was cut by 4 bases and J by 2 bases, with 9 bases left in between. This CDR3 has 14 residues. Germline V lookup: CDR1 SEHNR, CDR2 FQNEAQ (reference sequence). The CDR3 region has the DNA TGTGCCAGCAGCTCGAACAGGGGCAATCAGCCCCAGCATTTT. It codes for CASSSNRGNQPQHF.

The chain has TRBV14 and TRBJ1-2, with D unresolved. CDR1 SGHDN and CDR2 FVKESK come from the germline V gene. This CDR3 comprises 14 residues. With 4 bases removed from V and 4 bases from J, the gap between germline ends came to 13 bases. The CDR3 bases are TGTGCCAGCAGCCCTCTCAACGGAGGCTATGGCTACACCTTC. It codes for CASSPLNGGYGYTF.

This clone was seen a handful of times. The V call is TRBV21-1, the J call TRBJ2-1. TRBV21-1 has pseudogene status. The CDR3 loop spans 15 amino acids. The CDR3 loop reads CASSQTQVGWTEQFF. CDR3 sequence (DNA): TGTGCCAGCAGTCAGACCCAGGTTGGTTGGACTGAGCAGTTCTTC.

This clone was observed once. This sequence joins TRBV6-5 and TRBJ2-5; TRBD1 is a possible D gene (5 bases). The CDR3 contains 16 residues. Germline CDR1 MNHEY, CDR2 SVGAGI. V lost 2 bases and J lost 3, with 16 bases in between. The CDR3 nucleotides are TGTGCCAGCAGTTACACCCCAACAGGTTTTGAAGAGACCCAGTACTTC. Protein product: CASSYTPTGFEETQYF.

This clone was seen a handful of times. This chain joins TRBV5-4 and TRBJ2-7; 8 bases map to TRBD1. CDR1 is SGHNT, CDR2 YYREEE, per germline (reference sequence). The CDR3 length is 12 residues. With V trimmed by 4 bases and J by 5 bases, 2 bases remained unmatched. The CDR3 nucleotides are TGTGCCAGCAGCCCGGACAGGGACGAGCAGTACTTC. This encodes CASSPDRDEQYF.

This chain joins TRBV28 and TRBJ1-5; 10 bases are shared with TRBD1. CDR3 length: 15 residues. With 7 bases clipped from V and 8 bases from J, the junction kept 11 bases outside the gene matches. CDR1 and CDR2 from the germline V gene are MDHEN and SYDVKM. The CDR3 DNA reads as TGTGCCAGCAACACCCCGACAGGGGGCAAGGAGCCCCAGCATTTT. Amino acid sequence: CASNTPTGGKEPQHF.

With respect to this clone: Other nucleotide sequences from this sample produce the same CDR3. CDR3 amino acids: CASSFGQGSYGYTF. The CDR3 nucleotides are TGTGCCAGCAGTTTCGGACAAGGGAGCTATGGCTACACCTTC. The chain couples TRBV28 to TRBJ1-2, with D maybe TRBD1 (5 bases). Trimming took off 3 bases at V and 4 bases at J, with 12 bases between the two ends. Germline values: CDR1 MDHEN, CDR2 SYDVKM. The CDR3 is 14 residues long.

CDR3 sequence: CASSQDWAGRIPGQPQHF. CDR3 coding DNA: TGCGCCAGCAGCCAAGATTGGGCAGGGCGAATCCCCGGTCAGCCCCAGCATTTT. This chain joins TRBV4-3 and TRBJ1-5; tentatively, D is TRBD1 (5 bases). The V and J ends lost 0 bases and 6 bases respectively, with 21 bases between them. The CDR3 length is 18 residues. In germline, CDR1 is LGHNA, CDR2 YSLEER.

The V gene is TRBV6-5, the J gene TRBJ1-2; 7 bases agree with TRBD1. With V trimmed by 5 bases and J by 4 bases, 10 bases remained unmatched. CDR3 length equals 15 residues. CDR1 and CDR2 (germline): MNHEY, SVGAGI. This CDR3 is CASSVDRLTSYGYTF. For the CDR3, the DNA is TGTGCCAGCAGTGTGGACAGGTTGACTTCCTATGGCTACACCTTC.

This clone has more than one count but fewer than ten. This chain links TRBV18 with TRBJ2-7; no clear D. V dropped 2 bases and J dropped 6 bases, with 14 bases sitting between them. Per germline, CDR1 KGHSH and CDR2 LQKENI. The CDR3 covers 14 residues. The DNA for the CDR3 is TGTGCCAGCTCACCAGGGCCTACAGCTGCCGAGCAGTACTTC. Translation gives CASSPGPTAAEQYF.